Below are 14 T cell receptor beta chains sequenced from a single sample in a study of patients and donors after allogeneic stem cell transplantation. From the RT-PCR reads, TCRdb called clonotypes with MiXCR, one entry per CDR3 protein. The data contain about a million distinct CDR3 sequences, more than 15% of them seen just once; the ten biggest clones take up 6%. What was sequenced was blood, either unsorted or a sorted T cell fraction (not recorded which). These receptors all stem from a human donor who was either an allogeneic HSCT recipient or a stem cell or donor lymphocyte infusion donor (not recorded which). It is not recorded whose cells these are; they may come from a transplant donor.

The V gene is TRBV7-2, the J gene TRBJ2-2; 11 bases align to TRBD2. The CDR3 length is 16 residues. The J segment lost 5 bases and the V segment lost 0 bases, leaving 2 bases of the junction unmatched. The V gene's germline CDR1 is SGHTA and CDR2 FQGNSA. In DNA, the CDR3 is TGTGCCAGCAGCTTAGCTAGCGGGAGGGTAACCGGGGAGCTGTTTTTT. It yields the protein CASSLASGRVTGELFF.

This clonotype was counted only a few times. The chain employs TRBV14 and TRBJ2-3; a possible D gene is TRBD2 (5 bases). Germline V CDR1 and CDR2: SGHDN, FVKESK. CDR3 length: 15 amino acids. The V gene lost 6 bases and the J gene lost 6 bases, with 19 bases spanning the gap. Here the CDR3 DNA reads TGTGCCAGCAGTATAAGCGGAGTGTCCGGGGATACGCAGTATTTT. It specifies CASSISGVSGDTQYF.

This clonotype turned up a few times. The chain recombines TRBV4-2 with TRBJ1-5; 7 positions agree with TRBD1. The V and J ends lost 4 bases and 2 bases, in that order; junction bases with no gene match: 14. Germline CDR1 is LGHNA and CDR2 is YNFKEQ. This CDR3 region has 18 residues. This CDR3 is CASSPTGQLRIGNQPQHF. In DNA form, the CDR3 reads TGTGCCAGCAGCCCGACGGGACAGCTCCGTATTGGCAATCAGCCCCAGCATTTT.

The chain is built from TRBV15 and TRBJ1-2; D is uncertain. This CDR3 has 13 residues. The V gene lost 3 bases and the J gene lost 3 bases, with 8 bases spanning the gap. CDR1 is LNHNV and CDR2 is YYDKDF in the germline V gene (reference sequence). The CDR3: CATSRSGDYGYTF. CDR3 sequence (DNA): TGTGCCACCAGCAGGTCTGGGGACTATGGCTACACCTTC.

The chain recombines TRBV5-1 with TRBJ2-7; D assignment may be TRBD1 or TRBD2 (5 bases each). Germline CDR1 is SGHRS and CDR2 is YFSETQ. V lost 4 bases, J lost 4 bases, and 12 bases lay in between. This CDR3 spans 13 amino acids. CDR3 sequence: CASSAGAQYEQYF. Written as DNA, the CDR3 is TGCGCCAGCAGCGCCGGGGCCCAATACGAGCAGTACTTC.

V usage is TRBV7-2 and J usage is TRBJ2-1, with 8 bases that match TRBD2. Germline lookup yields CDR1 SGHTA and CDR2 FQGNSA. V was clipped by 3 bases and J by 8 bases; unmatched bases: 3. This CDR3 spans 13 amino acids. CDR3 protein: CASSFTSGYEQFF. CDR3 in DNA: TGTGCCAGCAGCTTCACTAGCGGTTATGAGCAGTTCTTC.

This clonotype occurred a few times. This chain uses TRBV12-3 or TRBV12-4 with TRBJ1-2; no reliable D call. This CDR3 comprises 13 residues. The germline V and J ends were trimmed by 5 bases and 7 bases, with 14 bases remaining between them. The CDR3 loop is CASSRGLFGGYTF. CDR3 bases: TGTGCCAGCAGTCGAGGACTTTTTGGTGGCTACACCTTC.

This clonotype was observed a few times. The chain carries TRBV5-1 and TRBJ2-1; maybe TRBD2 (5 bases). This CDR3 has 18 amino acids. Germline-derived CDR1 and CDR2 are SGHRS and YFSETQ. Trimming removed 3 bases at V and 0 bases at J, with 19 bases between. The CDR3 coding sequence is TGCGCCAGCAGCTCCACCCCGGTGTCGGGAAGCTCCTACAATGAGCAGTTCTTC. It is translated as CASSSTPVSGSSYNEQFF.

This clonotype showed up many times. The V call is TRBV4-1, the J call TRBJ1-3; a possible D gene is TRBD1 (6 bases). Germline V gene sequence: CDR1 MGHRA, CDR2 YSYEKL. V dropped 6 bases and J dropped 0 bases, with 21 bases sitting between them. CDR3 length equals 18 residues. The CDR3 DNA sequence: TGCGCCAGCAGACAATACGGAGGCGCGACAGGCTCTGGAAACACCATATATTTT. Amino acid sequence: CASRQYGGATGSGNTIYF.

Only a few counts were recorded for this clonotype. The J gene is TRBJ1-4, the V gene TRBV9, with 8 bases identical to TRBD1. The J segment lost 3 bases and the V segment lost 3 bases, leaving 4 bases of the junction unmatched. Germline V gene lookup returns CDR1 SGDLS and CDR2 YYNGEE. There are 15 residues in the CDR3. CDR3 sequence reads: CASSAGTGANEKLFF. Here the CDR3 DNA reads TGTGCCAGCAGCGCTGGGACAGGCGCTAATGAAAAACTGTTTTTT.

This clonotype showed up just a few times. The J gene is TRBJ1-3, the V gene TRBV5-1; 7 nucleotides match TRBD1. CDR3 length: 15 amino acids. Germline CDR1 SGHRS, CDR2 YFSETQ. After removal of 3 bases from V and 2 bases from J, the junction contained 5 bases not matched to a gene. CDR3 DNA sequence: TGCGCCAGCAGCTCCGGTGACAGGGCTGGAAACACCATATATTTT. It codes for CASSSGDRAGNTIYF.

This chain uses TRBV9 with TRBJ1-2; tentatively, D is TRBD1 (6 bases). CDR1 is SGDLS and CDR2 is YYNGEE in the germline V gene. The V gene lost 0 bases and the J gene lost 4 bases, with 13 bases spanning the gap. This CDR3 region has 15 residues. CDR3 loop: CASSVEGDFIYGYTF. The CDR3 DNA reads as TGTGCCAGCAGCGTAGAGGGGGATTTCATCTATGGCTACACCTTC.

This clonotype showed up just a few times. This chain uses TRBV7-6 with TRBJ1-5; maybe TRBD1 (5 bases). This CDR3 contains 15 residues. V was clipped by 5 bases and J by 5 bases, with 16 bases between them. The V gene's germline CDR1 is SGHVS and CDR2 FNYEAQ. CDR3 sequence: CASSLIHQGDQPQHF. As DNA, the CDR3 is TGTGCCAGCAGCCTTATACATCAGGGCGATCAGCCCCAGCATTTT.

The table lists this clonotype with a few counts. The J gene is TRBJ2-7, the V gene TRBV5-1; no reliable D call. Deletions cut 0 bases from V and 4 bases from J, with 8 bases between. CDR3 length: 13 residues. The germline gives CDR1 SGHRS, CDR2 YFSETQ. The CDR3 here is CASSLEIKYEQYF. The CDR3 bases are TGCGCCAGCAGCTTGGAAATCAAGTACGAGCAGTACTTC.